This T cell receptor (beta chain) was identified during a study of shared clonotypes between healthy human individuals (dated by TCRdb to 2018 to 2021). Background on the whole study: Three men and two women, aged 18 to 49 years, made up the cohort. For each donor, three plates each were used for CD4 naive and CD4 memory, two plates were used for CD8 naive, and one plate was used for CD8 memory. To estimate repertoire size and how much clonotypes are shared between individuals, the study performed deep sequencing of blood TCR repertoires from a few healthy adults. Different laboratories and diverse techniques were used to prepare libraries and sequence TCR repertoires, to increase sequencing depth and limit assay-specific biases. Each donor's leukapheresis produced roughly between roughly 0.85 and 10 billion PBMCs. On the study overall, not on this receptor specifically: Compared with non-shared clonotypes, the clonotypes found in all four sorted-subset donors had higher generation probabilities. Based on pairwise subsampling, the degree of clonotype sharing among donors was expected to be affected by sequencing depth. When four donors were compared, the shared fraction of clonotypes was roughly 5% for naive CD4, more than 3% for naive CD8, about 2.5% for memory CD4, and 0.35% to 0.4% for memory CD8. Rarefaction of sorted-subset datasets indicated incomplete sequencing despite the large sequencing depth. Sampling was limited to blood, and TCR repertoires in tissue likely differ from TCR repertoires in blood. Because the study included a small number of donors, the genetic and exposure-history diversity represented was limited. Naive subsets generally had larger estimated clonotype richness than memory subsets.

Donors were healthy HIV-negative adults with no recently reported acute infections or vaccinations. Every donor was a Caucasian adult residing in Nashville, Tennessee, USA. CD4+ T cells were enriched by magnetic negative selection, after which naive cells were positively selected on CD45RA and the negative fraction was taken as the memory subset. Blood was collected by leukapheresis, and PBMCs were isolated by Ficoll-Histopaque density gradient centrifugation and then cryopreserved in liquid nitrogen vapor phase. Analytical flow cytometry was used to check the purity and quantity of each magnetically sorted T cell population. Genomic DNA was isolated from each sorted fraction and quantified by UV absorbance on a Nanodrop 2000c. Only one count was recorded for this clone. Its antigen specificity is not known. No base qualities exist here, and no much larger clone lies one base off it. From the cysteine through the phenylalanine, the CDR3 covers 15 amino acids. The DNA shown is the 45-base CDR3, in frame from base 1. CDR1 and CDR2 are drawn from the germline V gene: MNHEY, SVGAGI. V is cut back by 4 bases and J by 2 bases, with 6 bases in the junction unmatched.

TCR CDR3 regions were amplified from genomic DNA by multiplex PCR using the deep immunoSEQ assay. Extracted genomic DNA from each cell subset was distributed evenly across all wells of several immunoSEQ 96-well plates, and each plate was treated as a replicate. For sorted subsets, approximately 0.2 ug of genomic DNA, equivalent to around 30,000 T cell genomes, went into each replicate PCR. Purified libraries were quantified with a Qubit 3.0 fluorometer, sized on a Bioanalyzer 2100, and re-quantified with the KAPA Library Quantification kit. Every immunoSEQ 96-well plate was sequenced on a separate single-read 150-cycle Illumina NextSeq 550 flow cell. The authors' pipeline ran thus. The immunoSEQ output contained only junctional sequences without quality scores, so filtering could not match that applied to full-length reads. To assign V/J genes and CDR3, sequences were annotated using PyIR, a Python wrapper for IgBLAST v1.9, with IMGT germline references. Reads were removed for weak V/J assignments (E-value above 1e-6), missing CDR3, stop codons, out-of-frame junctions, or ambiguous translated residues. A V3J clonotype was defined by an identical inferred V gene, J gene, and CDR3 amino acid sequence. Percentage overlap between repertoires was computed as shared unique clonotypes divided by the size of the smaller repertoire. RTK rarefaction, the Chao1 estimator, and Recon v2.1 estimates of unobserved clonotypes were used to assess repertoire richness. Generation probabilities for all TCRbeta clonotypes obtained by the gDNA method from a handful of donors were computed using OLGA. TCRdb's version of the immuneACCESS table is confined to in-frame rearrangements and falls short of the full clone set. An unresolved V gene accounts for under half of the shortfall where checked; the remainder is of unknown origin. The V and J calls and the clone size are those of that table, but D and trimming were determined from the DNA. The sample table lists about 1.5 million clones, approximately 98% of them with a count of one. The ten largest clones represent roughly 0.45% of the sample.

The rearrangement joined TRBV6-5 to TRBJ2-3; 7 bases in between match TRBD2. Sequenced: naive CD4+ T cells sorted from blood. According to the study, the label for this sample's cell subset or site signals: CD45RA+ positively selected. The TCR comes from a man aged 25-40 years in good health. The DNA reads TGTGCCAGCAGTTCGCTAGCGGCTTACACAGATACGCAGTATTTT. Its protein reads: CASSSLAAYTDTQYF.